Here is one TCR beta chain with its context. The antigen remains undetermined. The source of the sample is a study of cytomegalovirus exposure and HLA in healthy donors. In the study overall: A later analysis reported the 120 or so validation repertoires used the same platform as the 666 first-cohort repertoires. Study outcomes and limitations: As confirmed in vitro, a few CMV-associated chains were specific for CMV antigens.

V shed 0 bases and J shed 0 bases, with 12 bases lying between them. Per the germline V gene, CDR1 is MGHRA and CDR2 is YSYEKL. This CDR3 contains 18 residues. Assay used: immunoSEQ multiplex PCR; TCRdb lists only in-frame clones, some missing. The table lists some 120,000 clones, about nine tenths of them singletons, with less than 1.5% in the top ten. The donors were part of the validation cohort, which consisted of over a hundred subjects and was separate from the first cohort of around 620 subjects. This sequence was found in a man between 25 and 39 years old in good health and CMV-seronegative. Material for sequencing was PBMCs. The chain joins TRBV4-1 to TRBJ2-6, with D hard to call. DNA for the CDR3: TGCGCCAGCAGCCAAGACCCCCCGGAGAGCTCTGGGGCCAACGTCCTGACTTTC. Translation: CASSQDPPESSGANVLTF.